The present T cell receptor beta chain was sequenced within a study of cytomegalovirus exposure and HLA in healthy donors. For the study at large: The Caucasian-associated ancestry cluster contained about 80% of the 398 genotyped donors.

This CDR3 spans 19 amino acids. V was pared by 5 bases and J by 0 bases, with 15 bases of the junction left unmatched. 60 Vbeta and 13 Jbeta primers were used in PCR. Some clones are missing from TCRdb's copy, which holds only in-frame ones; the method was immunoSEQ multiplex PCR. The table shows over 70,000 clones, with more than 75% occurring only once. The source material was PBMCs. The rearrangement links TRBV6-7 to TRBJ1-5, with 8 bases that match TRBD1. TRBV6-7 is filed as an ORF, its function uncertain. This clonotype was sampled from a woman between 50 and 59 years old in good health and CMV-seropositive. The CDR3 bases are TGTGCCAGCAGTCGTGGGGACAGGTTAGGGATTTATAGCAATCAGCCCCAGCATTTT. It translates to CASSRGDRLGIYSNQPQHF.